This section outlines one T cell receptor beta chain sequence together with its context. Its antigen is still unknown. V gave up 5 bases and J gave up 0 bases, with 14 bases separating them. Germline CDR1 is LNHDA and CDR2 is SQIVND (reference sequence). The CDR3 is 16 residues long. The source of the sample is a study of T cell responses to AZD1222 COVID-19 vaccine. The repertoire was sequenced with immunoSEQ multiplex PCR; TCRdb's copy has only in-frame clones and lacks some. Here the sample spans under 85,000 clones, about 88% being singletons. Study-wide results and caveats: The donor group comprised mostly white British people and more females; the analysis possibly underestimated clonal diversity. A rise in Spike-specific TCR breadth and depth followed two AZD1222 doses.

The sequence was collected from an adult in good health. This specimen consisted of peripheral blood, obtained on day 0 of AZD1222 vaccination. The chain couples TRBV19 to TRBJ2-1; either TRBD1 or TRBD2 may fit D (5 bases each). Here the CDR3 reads CASSPPGLSSYNEQFF. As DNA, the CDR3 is TGTGCCAGTAGTCCCCCGGGGCTAAGCTCCTACAATGAGCAGTTCTTC.